The rows below give T cell receptor beta chains drawn from one sample of a study of early T cells in non-severe SARS-CoV-2 infection. TCRdb passed the 5' RACE reads through MiXCR, listing each CDR3 protein once. The profile shows approximately 100,000 distinct CDR3 sequences, around 15% of them singletons. Sequenced input: whole blood. These receptors originate from an adult who was a healthcare worker with PCR-confirmed SARS-CoV-2 infection or an uninfected control (not recorded which). Both conserved end residues are part of each CDR3. Each record gives: clone size, D gene, V gene, J gene, CDR3 DNA, CDR3 protein. A D gene is named only where the DNA matches it firmly. Clone size is shown for a subset of rows, as once, few, many or a class of expanded clone.

clone_size: -
d_call: -
v_call: TRBV6-2/TRBV6-3
j_call: TRBJ2-1
cdr3_nt: TGTGCCAGCACCAGTTTAGGACAGACAAACAATGAGCAGTTCTTC
cdr3_aa: CASTSLGQTNNEQFF

clone_size: many
d_call: TRBD1
v_call: TRBV6-1
j_call: TRBJ1-1
cdr3_nt: TGTGCCAGCAGGGGACAGGGCCGAGACACTGAAGCTTTCTTT
cdr3_aa: CASRGQGRDTEAFF

clone_size: -
d_call: -
v_call: TRBV10-3
j_call: TRBJ2-7
cdr3_nt: TGTGCCATCGGATCCTACGAGCAGTACTTC
cdr3_aa: CAIGSYEQYF

clone_size: few
d_call: -
v_call: TRBV12-3/TRBV12-4
j_call: TRBJ2-1
cdr3_nt: TGTGCCAGCAGGGGAACGGGGTCTAGCTCCTACAATGAGCAGTTCTTC
cdr3_aa: CASRGTGSSSYNEQFF

clone_size: -
d_call: TRBD2
v_call: TRBV7-2
j_call: TRBJ2-7
cdr3_nt: TGTGCCAGCAGCCGACTTATACTTCCGGGACTAGCGGGGGGCGAGCAGTACTTC
cdr3_aa: CASSRLILPGLAGGEQYF

clone_size: -
d_call: TRBD1
v_call: TRBV29-1
j_call: TRBJ2-2
cdr3_nt: TGCAGCGTTGAGACAACAGGGGCGCGGACCGGGGAGCTGTTTTTT
cdr3_aa: CSVETTGARTGELFF

clone_size: many
d_call: TRBD2
v_call: TRBV6-5
j_call: TRBJ2-1
cdr3_nt: TGTGCCAGCACCCGGGAGTTGAGCGGGGGCTACAATGAGCAGTTCTTC
cdr3_aa: CASTRELSGGYNEQFF

clone_size: few
d_call: -
v_call: TRBV25-1
j_call: TRBJ1-5
cdr3_nt: TGTGCCAGCCGGGACACCGATCAGCCCCAGCATTTT
cdr3_aa: CASRDTDQPQHF

clone_size: -
d_call: -
v_call: TRBV14
j_call: TRBJ2-2
cdr3_nt: TGTGCCAGCAGCCAAGATATCGGGTCCGGGGAGCTGTTTTTT
cdr3_aa: CASSQDIGSGELFF

clone_size: -
d_call: TRBD1
v_call: TRBV11-2
j_call: TRBJ2-3
cdr3_nt: TGTGCCAGCAGCTCATACAGGGGCCCCAGCACAGATACGCAGTATTTT
cdr3_aa: CASSSYRGPSTDTQYF

clone_size: few
d_call: -
v_call: TRBV28
j_call: TRBJ1-5
cdr3_nt: TGTGCCAGCAGCCCACTCCGGGGGGGCAATCAGCCCCAGCATTTT
cdr3_aa: CASSPLRGGNQPQHF

clone_size: many
d_call: TRBD1
v_call: TRBV7-2
j_call: TRBJ2-3
cdr3_nt: TGTGCCAGCAGTTCGACAGGGGGGAATATCCGTACGCAGTATTTT
cdr3_aa: CASSSTGGNIRTQYF

clone_size: few
d_call: -
v_call: TRBV6-6
j_call: TRBJ1-1
cdr3_nt: TGTGCCAGCAGTTCACGACAGTCCACTGAAGCTTTCTTT
cdr3_aa: CASSSRQSTEAFF

clone_size: -
d_call: -
v_call: TRBV5-6
j_call: TRBJ1-1
cdr3_nt: TGTGCCAGCAGCTTTCCATCAGCGAACACTGAAGCTTTCTTT
cdr3_aa: CASSFPSANTEAFF

clone_size: -
d_call: TRBD1
v_call: TRBV28
j_call: TRBJ1-5
cdr3_nt: TGTGCCAGCAGTTCACAGGGGGGTTACAATCAGCCCCAGCATTTT
cdr3_aa: CASSSQGGYNQPQHF

clone_size: -
d_call: TRBD1
v_call: TRBV15
j_call: TRBJ2-7
cdr3_nt: TGTGCCACCAGCAGAGGAACAGGGGGCAACGAGCAGTACTTC
cdr3_aa: CATSRGTGGNEQYF

clone_size: few
d_call: -
v_call: TRBV2
j_call: TRBJ2-3
cdr3_nt: TGTGCCAGCAGTGGAGCGGGCCGGGGCACAGATACGCAGTATTTT
cdr3_aa: CASSGAGRGTDTQYF

clone_size: -
d_call: -
v_call: TRBV6-6
j_call: TRBJ2-1
cdr3_nt: TGTGCCAGCAGCCCTGGGACATCCCACGGATACAATGAGCAGTTCTTC
cdr3_aa: CASSPGTSHGYNEQFF

clone_size: -
d_call: -
v_call: TRBV27
j_call: TRBJ1-1
cdr3_nt: TGTGCCACTCACTTGAACACTGAAGCTTTCTTT
cdr3_aa: CATHLNTEAFF

clone_size: -
d_call: TRBD1
v_call: TRBV29-1
j_call: TRBJ2-7
cdr3_nt: TGCAGCGTTAAGGGACAGGGGGCATCCTACGAGCAGTACTTC
cdr3_aa: CSVKGQGASYEQYF

clone_size: many
d_call: -
v_call: TRBV28
j_call: TRBJ1-1
cdr3_nt: TGTGCCAGCAGCCAACTTGGGGGCAGCACTGAAGCTTTCTTT
cdr3_aa: CASSQLGGSTEAFF

clone_size: -
d_call: TRBD2
v_call: TRBV6-2/TRBV6-3
j_call: TRBJ2-3
cdr3_nt: TGTGCCAGCAGTTACCGGGGGAGGGGTCCGTGGGATACGCAGTATTTT
cdr3_aa: CASSYRGRGPWDTQYF

clone_size: few
d_call: TRBD1
v_call: TRBV4-1
j_call: TRBJ1-5
cdr3_nt: TGCGCCAGCAGCCCGGGACAGGGTATAAGCAATCAGCCCCAGCATTTT
cdr3_aa: CASSPGQGISNQPQHF

clone_size: -
d_call: TRBD1
v_call: TRBV4-1
j_call: TRBJ2-3
cdr3_nt: TGCGCCAGCAGCGAGGGGGCAGCGGCAGATACGCAGTATTTT
cdr3_aa: CASSEGAAADTQYF

clone_size: few
d_call: -
v_call: TRBV20-1
j_call: TRBJ2-2
cdr3_nt: TGCAGTGCTAGAGTCTTTTCGCCGGGACAAACGAACACCGGGGAGCTGTTTTTT
cdr3_aa: CSARVFSPGQTNTGELFF

clone_size: few
d_call: -
v_call: TRBV12-3/TRBV12-4
j_call: TRBJ2-3
cdr3_nt: TGTGCCAGCAGTTTAGAACGCACAGATACGCAGTATTTT
cdr3_aa: CASSLERTDTQYF

clone_size: few
d_call: -
v_call: TRBV2
j_call: TRBJ2-5
cdr3_nt: TGTGCCAGCAGTTTCTCATTAACCCAGTACTTC
cdr3_aa: CASSFSLTQYF

clone_size: -
d_call: -
v_call: TRBV3-1
j_call: TRBJ2-7
cdr3_nt: TGTGCCAGCAGCCAACTAGGGTCCCACGAGCAGTACTTC
cdr3_aa: CASSQLGSHEQYF

clone_size: -
d_call: TRBD1
v_call: TRBV4-1
j_call: TRBJ1-4
cdr3_nt: TGCGCCAGCAGCCAACCAAGGGGGCGATATGAAAAACTGTTTTTT
cdr3_aa: CASSQPRGRYEKLFF

clone_size: many
d_call: TRBD2
v_call: TRBV24-1
j_call: TRBJ2-3
cdr3_nt: TGTGCCACCACTCCGGGAGGTAGCACAGATACGCAGTATTTT
cdr3_aa: CATTPGGSTDTQYF

clone_size: many
d_call: TRBD1
v_call: TRBV28
j_call: TRBJ1-6
cdr3_nt: TGTGCCAGCAGTACCCGGACAGGGGCCAGGACGAGGCATAATTCACCCCTCCACTTT
cdr3_aa: CASSTRTGARTRHNSPLHF

clone_size: few
d_call: -
v_call: TRBV7-9
j_call: TRBJ2-2
cdr3_nt: TGTGCCAGCAGCGCCTCAGGGGCCCTCTACACCGGGGAGCTGTTTTTT
cdr3_aa: CASSASGALYTGELFF

clone_size: few
d_call: TRBD1
v_call: TRBV4-3
j_call: TRBJ1-4
cdr3_nt: TGCGCCAGCGCGGGACAGGGGGATGAAAAACTGTTTTTT
cdr3_aa: CASAGQGDEKLFF

clone_size: many
d_call: -
v_call: TRBV7-2
j_call: TRBJ1-3
cdr3_nt: TGTGCCAGCAGCTTATATACCAGCTCTGGAAACACCATATATTTT
cdr3_aa: CASSLYTSSGNTIYF

clone_size: once
d_call: -
v_call: TRBV7-9
j_call: TRBJ2-5
cdr3_nt: TGTGCCAGCAGCCTCCGGGCTAGTCAAGAGACCCAGTACTTC
cdr3_aa: CASSLRASQETQYF

clone_size: -
d_call: -
v_call: TRBV2
j_call: TRBJ2-3
cdr3_nt: TGTGCCAGCAGTGACAGCTACGCGCAGTATTTT
cdr3_aa: CASSDSYAQYF

clone_size: many
d_call: -
v_call: TRBV5-1
j_call: TRBJ2-2
cdr3_nt: TGCGCCAGCAGCCCGAATACAGGGTACGGGACCGGGGAGCTGTTTTTT
cdr3_aa: CASSPNTGYGTGELFF

clone_size: many
d_call: TRBD2
v_call: TRBV27
j_call: TRBJ2-3
cdr3_nt: TGTGCCAGCAGTTTTTTTGTTGATCCGACTAGCGCTAACACAGATACGCAGTATTTT
cdr3_aa: CASSFFVDPTSANTDTQYF

clone_size: -
d_call: -
v_call: TRBV28
j_call: TRBJ2-7
cdr3_nt: TGTGCCAGCAGTACCTACAGGGTGGCCTGCGAGCAGTACTTC
cdr3_aa: CASSTYRVACEQYF

clone_size: few
d_call: TRBD1
v_call: TRBV29-1
j_call: TRBJ2-4
cdr3_nt: TGCAGCGGCAGACAGGGAGAAAACATTCAGTACTTC
cdr3_aa: CSGRQGENIQYF

clone_size: -
d_call: -
v_call: TRBV20-1
j_call: TRBJ2-1
cdr3_nt: TGCAGTGCTACCCAACTAGGGGGAGTCTACAATGAGCAGTTCTTC
cdr3_aa: CSATQLGGVYNEQFF

clone_size: few
d_call: -
v_call: TRBV10-2
j_call: TRBJ2-1
cdr3_nt: TGCGCCAGCAGAGCTGATACCGGGATCTACAATGAGCAGTTCTTC
cdr3_aa: CASRADTGIYNEQFF